The following is a T cell receptor (beta chain) sequence with its context. The antigen remains unidentified. Use of 60 Vbeta and 13 Jbeta primers characterized the PCR. Some clones are missing from TCRdb's copy, which holds only in-frame ones; the method was immunoSEQ multiplex PCR. The sample records some 150,000 clones, roughly 68% being singletons. The sample is drawn from a study of cytomegalovirus exposure and HLA in healthy donors. General study findings and limits: Later work showed greater clonal expansion in HLA-associated TCR beta chains than in equally common others.

With 2 bases clipped from V and 7 bases from J, the junction kept 12 bases outside the gene matches. Looked up from germline, CDR1 is SGDLS and CDR2 is YYNGEE. The CDR3 totals 16 residues. The sample comprised PBMCs. This receptor was identified in a man aged 55 to 70 in good health and CMV-seronegative. This chain connects TRBV9 to TRBJ1-1; 9 bases are shared with TRBD1. The CDR3 DNA reads TGTGCCAGCAGCGTGAGAGGAGACAGGGGGGCCAGTGAAGCTTTCTTT. This sequence encodes CASSVRGDRGASEAFF. The full variable domain, its missing parts supplied by reference TRBV9 and TRBJ1-1, is DSGVTQTPKHLITATGQRVTLRCSPRSGDLSVYWYQQSLDQGLQFLIQYYNGEERAKGNILERFSAQQFPDLHSELNLSSLELGDSALYFCASSVRGDRGASEAFFGQGTRLTVV.